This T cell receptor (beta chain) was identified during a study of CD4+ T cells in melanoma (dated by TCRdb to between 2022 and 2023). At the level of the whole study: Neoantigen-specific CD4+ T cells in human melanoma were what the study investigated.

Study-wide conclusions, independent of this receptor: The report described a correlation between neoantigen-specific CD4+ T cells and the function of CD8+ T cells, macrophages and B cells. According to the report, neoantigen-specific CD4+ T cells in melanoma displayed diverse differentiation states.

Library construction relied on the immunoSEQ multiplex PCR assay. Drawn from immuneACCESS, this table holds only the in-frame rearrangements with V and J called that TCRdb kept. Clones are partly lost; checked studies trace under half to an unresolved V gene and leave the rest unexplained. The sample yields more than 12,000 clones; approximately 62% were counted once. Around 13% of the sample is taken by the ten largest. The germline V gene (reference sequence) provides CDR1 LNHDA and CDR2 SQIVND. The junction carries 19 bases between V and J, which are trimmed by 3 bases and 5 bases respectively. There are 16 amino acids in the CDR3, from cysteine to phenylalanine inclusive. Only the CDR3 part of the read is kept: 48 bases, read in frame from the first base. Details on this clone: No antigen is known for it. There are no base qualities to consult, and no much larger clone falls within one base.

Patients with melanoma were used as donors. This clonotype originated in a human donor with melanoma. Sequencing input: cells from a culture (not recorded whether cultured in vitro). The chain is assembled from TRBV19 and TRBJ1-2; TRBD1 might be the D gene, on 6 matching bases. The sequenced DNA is TGTGCCAGTAGTATTGGACAGCCCGGGGTGGGATATGGCTACACCTTC. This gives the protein CASSIGQPGVGYGYTF.